Below are 8 T cell receptor beta chains sequenced from a single sample in a study of early T cells in non-severe SARS-CoV-2 infection. TCRdb reprocessed the 5' RACE reads with MiXCR, giving one entry per CDR3 protein. The sample contains about 39,000 distinct CDR3 sequences, about 4.9% of which appear only once. The specimen was whole blood. The receptors originated from an adult who was a healthcare worker with PCR-confirmed SARS-CoV-2 infection or an uninfected control (not recorded which).

This clonotype occurred a few times. The V gene is TRBV19, the J gene TRBJ1-4, with D unresolved. The CDR3 is 16 residues long. V gave up 3 bases and J gave up 7 bases, with 18 bases separating them. Germline assignment: CDR1 LNHDA and CDR2 SQIVND (reference sequence). CDR3 region: CASSIRADTSVEKLFF. The DNA for the CDR3 is TGTGCCAGTAGTATCCGTGCCGACACCAGCGTTGAAAAACTGTTTTTT.

Ten or more counts support this clonotype. This rearrangement joins TRBV20-1 to TRBJ2-7, with 10 bases fitting TRBD2. The CDR3 is 14 amino acids. CDR1 DFQATT and CDR2 SNEGSKA come from the germline V gene (reference sequence). The ends lost 1 base at V and 3 bases at J; junction bases unmatched: 3. CDR3 residues: CSARASGGRYEQYF. For the CDR3, the DNA is TGCAGTGCTAGAGCTAGCGGGGGCCGCTACGAGCAGTACTTC.

This clonotype was observed at least ten times. This chain connects TRBV25-1 to TRBJ1-1, with TRBD1 identical over 7 bases. The trim removed 5 bases at V and 1 base at J, leaving 4 bases unmatched. Germline V lookup: CDR1 MGHDK, CDR2 SYGVNS. The CDR3 loop spans 14 amino acids. The DNA of the CDR3 is TGTGCCAGCAGTTTGGGGACAGCGAACACTGAAGCTTTCTTT. This encodes CASSLGTANTEAFF. Using reference TRBV25-1 and TRBJ1-1 for the parts outside the CDR3, the full variable domain is EADIYQTPRYLVIGTGKKITLECSQTMGHDKMYWYQQDPGMELHLIHYSYGVNSTEKGDLSSESTVSRIRTEHFPLTLESARPSHTSQYLCASSLGTANTEAFFGQGTRLTVV.

This clonotype was seen only a few times. The V and J genes are TRBV20-1 and TRBJ2-1; 8 nucleotides match TRBD2. The germline V gene has CDR1 DFQATT and CDR2 SNEGSKA (reference sequence). V was pared by 5 bases and J by 13 bases, with 10 bases of the junction left unmatched. The CDR3 runs 12 residues. The CDR3 sequence is CSAGGGTTRQFF. CDR3 bases: TGCAGTGCTGGCGGGGGGACGACACGTCAGTTCTTC.

The chain employs TRBV11-2 and TRBJ2-7; D perhaps matches TRBD1 (6 bases). V was pared by 5 bases and J by 4 bases, with 9 bases between. The CDR3 length is 12 residues. The V gene's germline CDR1 is SGHAT and CDR2 FQNNGV. CDR3 residues: CASSVQGYEQYF. The CDR3 DNA is TGTGCCAGCAGCGTACAGGGATACGAGCAGTACTTC. The full variable domain, with the rest looked up from reference TRBV11-2 and TRBJ2-7, is EAGVAQSPRYKIIEKRQSVAFWCNPISGHATLYWYQQILGQGPKLLIQFQNNGVVDDSQLPKDRFSAERLKGVDSTLKIQPAKLEDSAVYLCASSVQGYEQYFGPGTRLTVT.

This clonotype was recorded at least ten times. The chain uses TRBV4-1 and TRBJ1-1, with a possible D match to TRBD1 (6 bases). The CDR3 runs 16 residues. V lost 3 bases, J lost 1 base, and 15 bases lay in between. The germline CDR1 and CDR2 sequences are MGHRA and YSYEKL. The CDR3 protein is CASSHGGRGRNTEAFF. CDR3 DNA sequence: TGCGCCAGCAGCCACGGAGGCAGGGGACGGAACACTGAAGCTTTCTTT.

This clonotype was seen repeatedly, ten times or more. The junction departs from germline at one end; a sequencing error may be responsible. The chain employs TRBV7-2 and TRBJ2-1, with TRBD2 identical over 13 bases. Germline V gives CDR1 SGHTA, CDR2 FQGNSA. The CDR3 is made up of 14 amino acids. The DNA of the CDR3 is TGTGCCAGCAGCTTATCCGGGACTAGCGGGATCCCCCTCTTC. Amino acids: CASSLSGTSGIPLF.

With respect to this clonotype: This sequence may be a read error, since a much larger clone differs from it by one base. The V call is TRBV12-3 or TRBV12-4, the J call TRBJ2-3; maybe TRBD2 (6 bases). This CDR3 contains 14 residues. V lost 5 bases to trimming and J lost 0 bases, with 9 bases between them. CDR3 DNA: TGTGCCAGCAGTAATAGCGGTAGCACAGATACGCAGTATTTT. It yields the protein CASSNSGSTDTQYF.